This entry features one TCR beta chain sequence. Assay used: immunoSEQ multiplex PCR; TCRdb lists only in-frame clones, some missing. The sample contains about 2.4 million clones, 85% to 95% of which appear only once. Per the germline V gene, CDR1 is GTSNPN and CDR2 is SVGIG (reference sequence). Trimming removed 1 base at V and 3 bases at J, with 13 bases between. This CDR3 comprises 15 residues. The data derive from a study of shared clonotypes between healthy human individuals. This rearrangement joins TRBV30 to TRBJ1-3, with D uncertain. The sequence was collected from a young man in good health. Sequenced sample: naive CD4+ T cells sorted from blood. Subset here: CD45RA+ positively selected. DNA for the CDR3: TGTGCCTGGAGTGCCCGACGCATGGGTGGAAACACCATATATTTT. This gives the protein CAWSARRMGGNTIYF.